This paragraph reports one T cell receptor beta chain. The data were obtained in a study of cytomegalovirus exposure and HLA in healthy donors. A multiplex PCR was run with 60 Vbeta primers and 13 Jbeta primers. Profiled with immunoSEQ multiplex PCR; TCRdb holds only in-frame clones, not every one. The data contain under 250,000 clones, around 85% of them singletons. Trimming stripped 4 bases from V and 4 bases from J, with 22 bases between. The length of the CDR3 is 17 residues. Germline V gives CDR1 MGHRA, CDR2 YSYEKL. Specimen: PBMCs. The clonotype comes from a woman aged 45-65 years in good health and CMV-seronegative. This sequence joins TRBV4-1 and TRBJ1-1; possibly TRBD1 for D (6 bases). The CDR3 DNA sequence: TGCGCCAGCAGCCCAAGGGGGGAGGGCAGGCGAGGCACTGAAGCTTTCTTT. It yields the protein CASSPRGEGRRGTEAFF.